One and the same sample provided the 17 T cell receptor beta chains below, sequenced in a study of tumor and adjacent non-tumor tissue in lung cancer. TCRbeta libraries were built with three rounds of nested PCR, modified from ARM-PCR. TCRdb analysed the multiplex PCR reads with MiXCR anew, one entry per CDR3 protein. The table records over 85,000 distinct CDR3 sequences, 84% of them present only once. No cell sorting was done before RNA was extracted from the tissue. The source material was lung tumor tissue. These receptors all come from a man aged 70-80 years with non-small cell lung cancer.

Of note for this clonotype: The conserved phenylalanine or tryptophan normally closing the CDR3 is absent here, so this likely arose from a read error. The limits of the CDR3 on the DNA are not certain, so only TCRdb's listed CDR3 is given. The chain has TRBV6-9 and TRBJ2-7. The germline V gene has CDR1 MNHGY and CDR2 SVAAGI. With termini counted, the CDR3 has 11 amino acids. The CDR3 reads CASKRHARAVL.

This clonotype has a single count. A junction end diverges from the germline sequence, so it may reflect a read error. This rearrangement joins TRBV10-3 to TRBJ2-5; unclear D gene. CDR1 ENHRY and CDR2 SYGVKD come from the germline V gene. This CDR3 has 13 residues. Here the CDR3 reads CVISKNSQETQYF. For the CDR3, the DNA is TGTGTCATCAGTAAAAACAGCCAAGAGACCCAGTACTTC.

As to this clonotype: Without the conserved terminal phenylalanine or tryptophan, this CDR3 likely stems from a read error. The limits of the CDR3 on the DNA are not certain, so only TCRdb's listed CDR3 is given. The chain uses TRBV4-3 and TRBJ2-1; the D call of TRBD2 is as the table states it, not checked on the DNA. The CDR3 spans 17 amino acids, including both terminal residues. Looked up from germline, CDR1 is LGHNA and CDR2 is YSLEER. This chain's CDR3 is CASSQDPAGAEYNVRFV.

Remarks on this clonotype: A read error may account for a junction end that differs from germline. The rearrangement uses TRBV5-6 and TRBJ2-5; tentative D call: TRBD2 (6 bases). This CDR3 is built from 17 residues. The germline gives CDR1 SGHDT, CDR2 YYEEEE. The DNA of the CDR3 is TGTGCCAACAGCTTGGTGGGGGATCCGGGAGTGCAAGAGATCCAGTACTTC. It yields the protein CANSLVGDPGVQEIQYF.

V and J are TRBV4-2 and TRBJ1-2; no firm D call. This CDR3 region has 14 residues. Germline values: CDR1 LGHNA, CDR2 YNFKEQ. Written as DNA, the CDR3 is TGTACCAACAGCCAAGACGGTACTAACTATGGCTACACCTTC. Amino acid sequence: CTNSQDGTNYGYTF.

This sequence joins TRBV2 and TRBJ2-6; D is possibly TRBD1 or TRBD2 (5 bases each). This CDR3 has 14 amino acids. Trimming cost V 8 bases and J 4 bases, with 12 bases left between them. Germline assignment: CDR1 SNHLY and CDR2 FYNNEI. Here the CDR3 reads CASLGVGGANVLTF. CDR3 sequence (DNA): TGTGCCAGCCTGGGGGTTGGAGGGGCCAACGTCCTGACTTTC.

On this clonotype itself: The conserved closing phenylalanine or tryptophan is absent in this CDR3, likely reflecting a read error. CDR3 region: CASGLGYEQYL. DNA of the CDR3: TGTGCCAGCGGCTTAGGCTACGAGCAGTACTTA. The genes are TRBV7-8 and TRBJ2-7, with unresolved D. Germline V CDR1 and CDR2: SGHVS, FQNEAQ. This CDR3 has 11 residues.

Remarks on this clonotype: One junction end does not reproduce the germline sequence, and a read error may be involved. This chain connects TRBV12-3 or TRBV12-4 to TRBJ2-3, with D unresolved. CDR3 length: 15 residues. The CDR3 sequence is CASSLRTVGTYTQYF. In nucleotides, the CDR3 is TGTGCCAGCAGTTTAAGAACGGTAGGCACATATACGCAGTATTTT.

Regarding this clonotype: This CDR3 is missing its conserved last phenylalanine or tryptophan, likely due to a read error. V and J are TRBV10-2 and TRBJ2-2; D perhaps matches TRBD1 (6 bases). V lost 9 bases, J lost 2 bases, and 13 bases lay in between. The CDR3 extends over 14 amino acids. Per germline, CDR1 WSHSY and CDR2 SAAADI. The CDR3 here is CASKRDTNTGELFS. The CDR3 nucleotides read TGCGCCAGTAAGAGGGACACTAACACCGGGGAGCTGTTTTCT.

The chain is built from TRBV12-3 or TRBV12-4 and TRBJ1-6; 11 bases match TRBD1. This CDR3 has 16 amino acids. The ends lost 8 bases at V and 3 bases at J; junction bases unmatched: 6. The CDR3 sequence: CASFTGTGGYNSPLHF. The CDR3 DNA reads TGTGCCAGCTTCACCGGGACAGGGGGCTATAATTCACCCCTCCACTTT.

In the case of this clonotype: An end of the junction differs from the germline gene, which may be a read error. The chain recombines TRBV5-1 with TRBJ2-5; D tentatively reads TRBD1 or TRBD2 (6 bases each). CDR1 is SGHRS, CDR2 YFSETQ, per germline. The CDR3 spans 15 residues. The CDR3 protein is CASTFSGGAVETLYF. CDR3 coding DNA: TGCGCCAGCACCTTCTCCGGGGGCGCCGTAGAGACCCTGTACTTC.

The chain joins TRBV28 to TRBJ2-4; D perhaps matches TRBD2 (5 bases). This CDR3 contains 15 residues. V lost 10 bases and J 3 bases, leaving 19 bases between the germline ends. The germline gives CDR1 MDHEN, CDR2 SYDVKM. The CDR3 DNA reads as TGTGCCATCATTCCCAGGAGGATCAACAAAAACATTCAGTACTTC. As protein: CAIIPRRINKNIQYF.

Notes on this clonotype: Given the absence of the conserved phenylalanine or tryptophan at the CDR3 end, a read error is likely. The chain has TRBV5-1 and TRBJ1-2; the match to TRBD1 covers 8 bases. Germline V gene data show CDR1 as SGHRS and CDR2 as YFSETQ. This CDR3 contains 14 residues. The CDR3 loop is CACSLDPTGDGYTS. The DNA of the CDR3 is TGCGCCTGCAGCTTGGACCCGACAGGGGATGGCTACACCTCC.

This clonotype was seen once. One junction end disagrees with the germline gene, perhaps due to a read error. The V gene is TRBV29-1, the J gene TRBJ2-7; D perhaps matches TRBD2 (5 bases). CDR3 size: 14 residues. Germline lookup yields CDR1 SQVTM and CDR2 ANQGSEA. For the CDR3, the DNA is TGCGGCGTTGAAAGGACGGGATCGACCTACGAGCAGTACTTC. This translates into CGVERTGSTYEQYF.

For this clonotype: At one end the junction does not follow the germline gene, possibly because of a read error. The gene calls are TRBV5-5 and TRBJ2-3, with 8 nucleotides matching TRBD2. The germline gives CDR1 SGHKS, CDR2 YYEKEE (reference sequence). The CDR3 is 18 amino acids. The CDR3 sequence: CASSLQSLTGGLTGTQYF. Here the CDR3 DNA reads TGTGCCAGCAGCTTGCAATCTCTCACGGGGGGGCTCACAGGTACGCAGTATTTT.

Worth noting for this clonotype: Sequence at one end of the junction differs from germline and may be a read error. The V gene is TRBV4-1, the J gene TRBJ1-5; tentative D call: TRBD1 (5 bases). The CDR3 runs to 17 residues. Germline lookup yields CDR1 MGHRA and CDR2 YSYEKL. The DNA for the CDR3 is TGCGCCAGCACCAAGTATCTGACGGGGGATAGCAATCATCCCCAGCATTTT. It codes for CASTKYLTGDSNHPQHF.

In the case of this clonotype: A much larger clone sits a single nucleotide away, making a read error possible. The J gene is TRBJ2-1, the V gene TRBV6-5; D remains ambiguous. Germline values: CDR1 MNHEY, CDR2 SVGAGI. This CDR3 has 14 residues. Here the CDR3 reads CVSSYSSVSNEQFF. The DNA for the CDR3 is TGTGTCAGCAGTTACTCGTCAGTTTCCAATGAGCAGTTCTTC.